There are many counts of the clone carrying this TCR beta chain. This entry belongs to a study of CD8 T cells in ankylosing spondylitis. One entry per CDR3 protein results from TCRdb running MiXCR on the 5' RACE reads. The sample records 300,000 to 400,000 distinct CDR3 sequences, around 15% being singletons. The sequencing input was blood, either unsorted or a sorted T cell fraction (not recorded which). The sequence was collected from a male donor with ankylosing spondylitis or in good health (not recorded which).

CDR3 amino acids: CSARSADTQYF. In nucleotides, the CDR3 is TGCAGCGCCCGCTCTGCAGATACGCAGTATTTT. This chain connects TRBV29-1 to TRBJ2-3; D not certain. The V end lost 7 bases, the J end lost 4 bases, and 9 bases lay between the germline ends. The CDR3 spans 11 residues. Germline assignment: CDR1 SQVTM and CDR2 ANQGSEA.